The 29 T cell receptor beta chains reported below all come from one sample, sequenced in a study of persistence of HIV-infected CD4 T cells. No antigen is known for these receptors. Cells were stimulated with CMV-infected fibroblast lysates at 10 ug/mL. Memory cells lacking CD40L and CD69 with high CD45RO were sorted. The libraries were made with immunoSEQ version 4 in survey mode. Profiled with immunoSEQ multiplex PCR; TCRdb holds only in-frame clones, not every one. This sample yields approximately 31,000 clones, of which 82% are seen a single time; under 6.5% belongs to the top ten. The input for sequencing was CD4+ T cells sorted from PBMCs after 18-hour stimulation, taken from a patient who received antiretroviral therapy. Source of these receptors: an adult woman with HIV who was CMV-seropositive.

This chain joins TRBV19 and TRBJ1-5, with a tentative D call TRBD1 (6 bases). V was shortened by 3 bases and J by 2 bases, with 8 bases between the two germline ends. This CDR3 comprises 14 residues. Per germline, CDR1 LNHDA and CDR2 SQIVND (reference sequence). The DNA for the CDR3 is TGTGCCAGTAGTATGCAGGGGCGCAATCAGCCCCAGCATTTT. This translates into CASSMQGRNQPQHF.

The rearrangement links TRBV4-1 to TRBJ2-3; 10 nucleotides align to TRBD2. The CDR3 has 16 residues. Germline V CDR1 and CDR2: MGHRA, YSYEKL. J gave up 2 bases and V 2 bases, and 4 bases lay outside the gene matches. CDR3 nucleotides: TGCGCCAGCAGCCAACTTCTAGCGGGGGTCACAGATACGCAGTATTTT. It yields the protein CASSQLLAGVTDTQYF.

The chain couples TRBV3-1 (or the pseudogene TRBV3-2) to TRBJ1-5, with D possibly matching TRBD1 (5 bases). CDR3 length: 16 amino acids. Germline lookup yields CDR1 LGHDT and CDR2 YNNKEL (reference sequence). The V end lost 0 bases, the J end lost 2 bases, and 11 bases lay between the germline ends. The CDR3, as DNA: TGTGCCAGCAGCCAAGATAGTCTGACAGGCAATCAGCCCCAGCATTTT. Amino acids: CASSQDSLTGNQPQHF.

This clone has just one count. CDR3: CASRQGQLNNEQFF. In nucleotides, the CDR3 is TGTGCCAGCAGGCAGGGACAGCTTAACAATGAGCAGTTCTTC. The V gene is TRBV2, the J gene TRBJ2-1; 7 positions match TRBD1. The V gene's germline CDR1 is SNHLY and CDR2 FYNNEI. Trimming cost V 6 bases and J 5 bases; bases outside gene matches: 7. CDR3 length equals 14 residues. Variable domain in full (rest from reference TRBV2 and TRBJ2-1): EPEVTQTPSHQVTQMGQEVILRCVPISNHLYFYWYRQILGQKVEFLVSFYNNEISEKSEIFDDQFSVERPDGSNFTLKIRSTKLEDSAMYFCASRQGQLNNEQFFGPGTRLTVL.

This clone was recorded a few times. The J gene is TRBJ1-2, the V gene TRBV6-5; D is uncertain. Looked up from germline, CDR1 is MNHEY and CDR2 is SVGAGI. The CDR3 is 11 residues long. The V end lost 6 bases, the J end lost 7 bases, and 9 bases lay between the germline ends. The CDR3 coding sequence is TGTGCCAGCAGCAACAGCCTTGGCTACACCTTC. Translating it yields CASSNSLGYTF.

The rearrangement uses TRBV7-2 and TRBJ1-2; 10 nucleotides agree with TRBD1. Losses at the gene ends were 1 base for V and 4 bases for J; bases not matched to a gene: 3. CDR3 size: 15 residues. The V gene's germline CDR1 is SGHTA and CDR2 FQGNSA. This chain's CDR3 is CASSLVRTGGYGYTF. The CDR3, as DNA: TGTGCCAGCAGCTTAGTAAGGACAGGGGGCTATGGCTACACCTTC.

This chain links TRBV3-1 (or the pseudogene TRBV3-2) with TRBJ1-1, with 8 bases matching TRBD1. CDR3 length: 14 amino acids. Germline-derived CDR1 and CDR2 are LGHDT and YNNKEL (reference sequence). The V segment lost 11 bases and the J segment 4 bases; nucleotides outside the gene matches: 12. CDR3 bases: TGTGCCGAGCAGCGGGGTGGACAGGGCACTGAAGCTTTCTTT. Protein product: CAEQRGGQGTEAFF.

The rearrangement joins TRBV24-1 to TRBJ1-2; TRBD1 might be the D (5 bases). The ends were cut back, 5 bases at V and 5 bases at J, with 11 bases in the middle. Germline loops: CDR1 KGHDR, CDR2 SFDVKD. This CDR3 is 13 amino acids long. The DNA for the CDR3 is TGTGCCACCAGTGTAGACAGCCTATATGGCTACACCTTC. It yields the protein CATSVDSLYGYTF.

This clone was seen a handful of times. The chain carries TRBV30 and TRBJ1-2; D is unclear. The CDR3 contains 12 residues. Trimming shortened V by 7 bases and J by 2 bases, and 11 bases separated the two germline ends. Per the germline V gene, CDR1 is GTSNPN and CDR2 is SVGIG (reference sequence). In DNA form, the CDR3 reads TGTGCCTATGGCAGGTTAAACTATGGCTACACCTTC. Protein sequence: CAYGRLNYGYTF.

The rearrangement joins TRBV9 to TRBJ1-3; D unclear. Germline V CDR1 and CDR2: SGDLS, YYNGEE. Trimming pared 4 bases from V and 2 bases from J, leaving 19 bases between. The CDR3 has 17 amino acids. The CDR3 nucleotides are TGTGCCAGCAGCTCCCCCGGGGTGGGGAGGGCTGGAAACACCATATATTTT. It specifies CASSSPGVGRAGNTIYF.

This clone was recorded a few times. The chain links TRBV14 to TRBJ1-5, with 7 bases that match TRBD1. The length of the CDR3 is 14 residues. Trimming removed 7 bases from V and 4 bases from J; junction bases left unmatched: 7. Germline V lookup: CDR1 SGHDN, CDR2 FVKESK. The CDR3 region has the DNA TGTGCCAGCAACGACAGGGACCTAAATCAGCCCCAGCATTTT. This encodes CASNDRDLNQPQHF.

The chain links TRBV5-6 to TRBJ2-7; perhaps TRBD1 as D (6 bases). Germline V gene data show CDR1 as SGHDT and CDR2 as YYEEEE. The CDR3 totals 15 residues. Trimming pared 3 bases from V and 3 bases from J, leaving 16 bases between. The chain's CDR3 is CASSSQGPGNYEQYF. The CDR3 bases are TGTGCCAGCAGCTCCCAGGGGCCGGGTAACTACGAGCAGTACTTC.

This clone showed up just a few times. The sample holds other DNA sequences that translate to the same CDR3. This chain joins TRBV2 and TRBJ1-5; D remains unclear. Trimming stripped 2 bases from V and 4 bases from J, with 12 bases between. This CDR3 has 15 residues. Germline V gene lookup returns CDR1 SNHLY and CDR2 FYNNEI. CDR3 protein: CASSETVSPNQPQHF. The CDR3 region has the DNA TGTGCCAGCAGTGAAACAGTAAGCCCGAATCAGCCCCAGCATTTT.

The V gene is TRBV4-3, the J gene TRBJ1-6; 8 positions agree with TRBD1. Trimming removed 4 bases from V and 6 bases from J; junction bases left unmatched: 2. Looked up from germline, CDR1 is LGHNA and CDR2 is YSLEER. The CDR3 extends over 14 amino acids. CDR3 protein: CASSLDRGNSPLHF. CDR3 in DNA: TGCGCCAGCAGCCTTGACAGGGGTAATTCACCCCTCCACTTT.

This clone came up a few times. The chain has TRBV9 and TRBJ1-3; D remains ambiguous. Trimming left V 4 bases short and J 3 bases short, with 14 bases between. Germline CDR1 is SGDLS and CDR2 is YYNGEE. The CDR3 sequence is 15 residues long. CDR3 nucleotide sequence: TGTGCCAGCAGCCCCCACACGGGGAATGGAAACACCATATATTTT. Protein sequence: CASSPHTGNGNTIYF.

The V and J genes are TRBV20-1 and TRBJ1-3, with 10 bases matching TRBD1. The ends lost 3 bases at V and 7 bases at J; junction bases unmatched: 3. The CDR3 runs to 13 residues. Germline CDR1 reads DFQATT; CDR2 reads SNEGSKA (reference sequence). For the CDR3, the DNA is TGCAGTGCTAGTTGGACAGGGGGGAACACCATATATTTT. It yields the protein CSASWTGGNTIYF.

The chain couples TRBV5-1 to TRBJ2-2; D may be TRBD2 (5 bases). This CDR3 contains 15 residues. The ends were cut back, 0 bases at V and 3 bases at J, with 9 bases in the middle. CDR1 is SGHRS and CDR2 is YFSETQ in the germline V gene. The DNA of the CDR3 is TGCGCCAGCAGCTTGGAAGGGAGACACACCGGGGAGCTGTTTTTT. Translating it yields CASSLEGRHTGELFF.

The V and J genes are TRBV27 and TRBJ2-7; TRBD2 matches 12 bases. Germline loops: CDR1 MNHEY, CDR2 SMNVEV (reference sequence). This CDR3 region has 15 residues. Trimming removed 7 bases from V and 6 bases from J; junction bases left unmatched: 10. The CDR3, as DNA: TGTGCCAGCACCTTTCTAGCGGGAGGGCCCGGCGAGCAGTACTTC. It is translated as CASTFLAGGPGEQYF.

This clone has just one count. The rearrangement uses TRBV5-1 and TRBJ1-1, with TRBD1 matching 7 bases. Germline CDR1 is SGHRS and CDR2 is YFSETQ. This CDR3 is 18 amino acids long. Losses at the gene ends were 4 bases for V and 1 base for J; bases not matched to a gene: 16. For the CDR3, the DNA is TGCGCCAGCAGCCGAACTGACAGGGCGAAGACGGAGAACACTGAAGCTTTCTTT. Translated, it gives CASSRTDRAKTENTEAFF. The variable domain in full, with the rest retrieved from reference TRBV5-1 and TRBJ1-1, is KAGVTQTPRYLIKTRGQQVTLSCSPISGHRSVSWYQQTPGQGLQFLFEYFSETQRNKGNFPGRFSGRQFSNSRSEMNVSTLELGDSALYLCASSRTDRAKTENTEAFFGQGTRLTVV.

The DNA for the CDR3 is TGCAGCGTTATCTGGGCGGCGGGCTACACCTTC. It codes for CSVIWAAGYTF. The chain joins TRBV29-1 to TRBJ1-2; D remains ambiguous. The V and J ends lost 5 bases and 8 bases respectively, with 12 bases between them. Per germline, CDR1 SQVTM and CDR2 ANQGSEA. The CDR3 contains 11 residues.

The rearrangement uses TRBV4-3 and TRBJ1-2; D remains unclear. CDR1 and CDR2 from the germline V gene are LGHNA and YSLEER. V was cut by 0 bases and J by 2 bases, with 10 bases left in between. The CDR3 consists of 15 residues. The chain's CDR3 is CASSQEATSNYGYTF. In DNA, the CDR3 is TGCGCCAGCAGCCAAGAGGCCACTAGCAACTATGGCTACACCTTC.

CDR3 region: CASSVVGSYRGGGTEAFF. The CDR3 nucleotides read TGTGCCAGCAGCGTAGTGGGATCATACAGGGGAGGCGGGACTGAAGCTTTCTTT. The chain combines TRBV9 with TRBJ1-1, with TRBD1 matching 7 bases. Per the germline V gene, CDR1 is SGDLS and CDR2 is YYNGEE. This CDR3 spans 18 amino acids. V lost 0 bases, J lost 5 bases, and 16 bases stayed unmatched.

This sequence joins TRBV11-3 and TRBJ1-2, with a weak D call TRBD1 (5 bases). CDR1 SGHNT and CDR2 YENEEA come from the germline V gene. This CDR3 spans 16 amino acids. The V gene lost 5 bases and the J gene lost 3 bases, with 19 bases spanning the gap. In DNA form, the CDR3 reads TGTGCCAGCAGCCCCGGGGGGGGACGAAACTACTATGGCTACACCTTC. Its protein is CASSPGGGRNYYGYTF.

The rearrangement uses TRBV6-5 and TRBJ1-2; D gene ambiguous. V was clipped by 7 bases and J by 8 bases, with 23 bases between them. The V gene's germline CDR1 is MNHEY and CDR2 SVGAGI. The CDR3 covers 15 residues. The CDR3: CASTSSADRVWGYTF. The DNA of the CDR3 is TGTGCCAGCACCTCCTCGGCGGACCGGGTTTGGGGCTACACCTTC.

V gene TRBV6-2 or TRBV6-3 combines with J gene TRBJ2-2; perhaps TRBD2 as D (5 bases). The germline V gene encodes CDR1 MNHEY and CDR2 SVGEGT. V lost 6 bases to trimming and J lost 0 bases, with 17 bases between them. The CDR3 sequence is 17 residues long. The CDR3 protein is CASSHAPLLANTGELFF. CDR3 bases: TGTGCCAGCAGCCACGCGCCCCTACTAGCGAACACCGGGGAGCTGTTTTTT.

This clone was observed a handful of times. The chain combines TRBV5-4 with TRBJ1-2; tentatively, D is TRBD1 (6 bases). The CDR3 covers 13 residues. Deletions cut 1 base from V and 5 bases from J, with 9 bases between. CDR1 SGHNT and CDR2 YYREEE come from the germline V gene (reference sequence). Here the CDR3 reads CASSLQGPYGYTF. CDR3 DNA sequence: TGTGCCAGCAGCTTGCAGGGGCCTTATGGCTACACCTTC. Full variable domain (missing parts from reference TRBV5-4 and TRBJ1-2): ETGVTQSPTHLIKTRGQQVTLRCSSQSGHNTVSWYQQALGQGPQFIFQYYREEENGRGNFPPRFSGLQFPNYSSELNVNALELDDSALYLCASSLQGPYGYTFGSGTRLTVV.

This chain joins TRBV2 and TRBJ2-7; D is perhaps TRBD1 (7 bases). This CDR3 has 16 residues. Germline V gives CDR1 SNHLY, CDR2 FYNNEI. Trimming stripped 4 bases from V and 0 bases from J, with 16 bases between. The CDR3 region is CASSASGGTVSYEQYF. CDR3 DNA: TGTGCCAGCAGTGCCTCCGGAGGGACAGTCTCCTACGAGCAGTACTTC.

The rearrangement uses TRBV7-2 and TRBJ2-5; 9 bases agree with TRBD2. V lost 0 bases to trimming and J lost 2 bases; unmatched junction nucleotides: 10. Germline V gives CDR1 SGHTA, CDR2 FQGNSA. The CDR3 covers 18 residues. The CDR3 coding sequence is TGTGCCAGCAGCTTAGCTGGGAGCGGGGGGACAAGACAAGAGACCCAGTACTTC. Translated: CASSLAGSGGTRQETQYF.

There are a few counts of this clone. The chain carries TRBV28 and TRBJ1-5; no clear D gene. Looked up from germline, CDR1 is MDHEN and CDR2 is SYDVKM. The CDR3 sequence is 15 residues long. V was shortened by 8 bases and J by 1 base, with 15 bases between the two germline ends. The DNA for the CDR3 is TGTGCCAGCCATAAGGCGGGGAGGAGCAATCAGCCCCAGCATTTT. Protein: CASHKAGRSNQPQHF. Full variable domain (rest looked up from reference TRBV28 and TRBJ1-5): DVKVTQSSRYLVKRTGEKVFLECVQDMDHENMFWYRQDPGLGLRLIYFSYDVKMKEKGDIPEGYSVSREKKERFSLILESASTNQTSMYLCASHKAGRSNQPQHFGDGTRLSIL.